The 23 T cell receptor beta chains given below trace back to one sample, sequenced in a study of T-cell memory formation after mild COVID-19. MiXCR, applied by TCRdb to the 5' RACE reads, yields one record per CDR3 protein. The sample shows approximately 430,000 distinct CDR3 sequences, under 25% of them seen only once. Sequencing was carried out using PBMCs or a T cell subset sorted from them (not recorded which). Source of these receptors: an adult woman who had mild COVID-19 (a few samples of this study predate the infection). Cell type and time point are not known.

The chain has TRBV19 and TRBJ1-1; D gene unclear. Trimming pared 1 base from V and 0 bases from J, leaving 3 bases between. Germline loops: CDR1 LNHDA, CDR2 SQIVND (reference sequence). The CDR3 loop spans 13 amino acids. CDR3 in amino acids: CASSIAVNTEAFF. The CDR3 coding sequence is TGTGCCAGTAGTATAGCAGTGAACACTGAAGCTTTCTTT.

This chain links TRBV10-3 with TRBJ1-2; D is unresolved. V shed 11 bases and J shed 5 bases, with 12 bases lying between them. The CDR3 extends over 11 amino acids. The germline CDR1 and CDR2 sequences are ENHRY and SYGVKD. This chain's CDR3 is CAANAGYGYTF. CDR3 sequence (DNA): TGTGCCGCCAACGCTGGTTATGGCTACACCTTC.

This clonotype turned up a few times. V is TRBV7-3 and J is TRBJ1-2, with 10 nucleotides matching TRBD1. Trimming took 6 bases from V and 4 from J; bases not matched to a gene: 8. Germline CDR1 SGHTA, CDR2 FQGTGA. CDR3 length: 15 residues. This CDR3 reads CASRRDRGDPYGYTF. CDR3 DNA: TGTGCCAGCAGACGGGACAGGGGCGACCCCTATGGCTACACCTTC.

This clonotype was observed a handful of times. The V and J genes are TRBV6-5 and TRBJ1-1; D call uncertain. The CDR3 loop spans 13 amino acids. Germline CDR1 is MNHEY and CDR2 is SVGAGI. With 6 bases removed from V and 3 bases from J, the gap between germline ends came to 11 bases. CDR3 DNA: TGTGCCAGCAGCCATAGGTGGGACACTGAAGCTTTCTTT. Encoded protein: CASSHRWDTEAFF.

This clonotype came up a few times. The chain is built from TRBV6-6 and TRBJ2-7, with TRBD2 as a possible D gene (6 bases). The CDR3 consists of 15 residues. V lost 0 bases, J lost 4 bases, and 13 bases lay in between. Germline loops: CDR1 MNHNY, CDR2 SVGAGI (reference sequence). Here the CDR3 DNA reads TGTGCCAGCAGTTACTCGTTGTCCGGGGGATACGAGCAGTACTTC. Translating gives CASSYSLSGGYEQYF.

The chain links TRBV3-1 to TRBJ2-1; 12 bases line up with TRBD2. V was clipped by 4 bases and J by 10 bases; unmatched bases: 8. Looked up from germline, CDR1 is LGHDT and CDR2 is YNNKEL (reference sequence). The CDR3 has 15 residues. The CDR3, as DNA: TGTGCCAGCAGCCTCGGACTAGCGGGGTCCTGGGAGCAGTTCTTC. Its protein is CASSLGLAGSWEQFF.

The chain joins TRBV18 to TRBJ2-7; D possibly matches TRBD1 or TRBD2 (5 bases each). Germline V gene data show CDR1 as KGHSH and CDR2 as LQKENI. The CDR3 loop spans 16 amino acids. V was pared by 5 bases and J by 2 bases, with 19 bases between. This CDR3 reads CASSKKQGALAYEQYF. The CDR3 DNA reads as TGTGCCAGCTCAAAAAAGCAGGGAGCACTTGCCTACGAGCAGTACTTC.

This clonotype was seen at least ten times. The chain links TRBV5-1 to TRBJ2-2; D is perhaps TRBD2 (6 bases). The V gene's germline CDR1 is SGHRS and CDR2 YFSETQ. The V gene lost 4 bases and the J gene lost 2 bases, with 9 bases spanning the gap. This CDR3 has 14 residues. CDR3 in amino acids: CASSLAYNTGELFF. The CDR3 DNA reads TGCGCCAGCAGCCTAGCGTATAACACCGGGGAGCTGTTTTTT.

The chain combines TRBV2 with TRBJ2-5; the D gene is possibly TRBD2 (5 bases). The V gene's germline CDR1 is SNHLY and CDR2 FYNNEI. The CDR3 is 18 amino acids. The V end was cut by 6 bases, the J end by 5 bases, with 28 bases between. CDR3 sequence reads: CASSSLADFPRGLETQYF. CDR3 nucleotides: TGTGCCAGCAGCTCACTTGCCGACTTTCCCCGAGGGTTGGAGACCCAGTACTTC.

The V gene is TRBV24-1, the J gene TRBJ1-1, with 8 positions matching TRBD1. Germline CDR1 and CDR2: KGHDR and SFDVKD. J lost 1 base, V lost 9 bases, and 9 bases had no gene match. The CDR3 totals 15 residues. Here the CDR3 reads CATRGPGGWNTEAFF. The CDR3 bases are TGTGCCACCCGAGGACCAGGGGGCTGGAACACTGAAGCTTTCTTT.

This clonotype has only a few counts. V is TRBV25-1 and J is TRBJ2-1; 8 nucleotides match TRBD1. The germline gives CDR1 MGHDK, CDR2 SYGVNS. The J segment lost 0 bases and the V segment lost 4 bases, leaving 5 bases of the junction unmatched. There are 16 residues in the CDR3. CDR3 sequence reads: CASSGPGTGSYNEQFF. CDR3 bases: TGTGCCAGCAGTGGCCCTGGGACAGGCTCCTACAATGAGCAGTTCTTC.

The table lists this clonotype with many counts. J is TRBJ1-5 and V is TRBV6-5; D unresolved. The germline gives CDR1 MNHEY, CDR2 SVGAGI. Trimming left V 6 bases short and J 0 bases short, with 12 bases between. The CDR3 loop spans 15 amino acids. The CDR3 nucleotides read TGTGCCAGCAGACCCTTCGCGGATAGCAATCAGCCCCAGCATTTT. Its protein is CASRPFADSNQPQHF.

About this clonotype: The junction and the germline gene differ at one end; a read error may be behind it. CDR3: CASSSRTVPPF. The CDR3 DNA reads TGTGCCAGCAGCTCGCGGACAGTCCCTCCCTTC. This chain uses TRBV7-2 with TRBJ1-2, with D possibly matching TRBD1 (6 bases). This CDR3 comprises 11 residues. The germline V gene encodes CDR1 SGHTA and CDR2 FQGNSA.

This clonotype turned up a few times. The chain joins TRBV5-1 to TRBJ2-2; D is unresolved. CDR1 is SGHRS, CDR2 YFSETQ, per germline. V was clipped by 4 bases and J by 4 bases, with 11 bases between them. The CDR3 has 14 residues. CDR3 residues: CASSPPQTTGELFF. The CDR3 DNA follows: TGCGCCAGCAGCCCTCCCCAGACCACCGGGGAGCTGTTTTTT.

The chain combines TRBV19 with TRBJ2-7; D may be TRBD1 (6 bases). The CDR3 loop spans 12 amino acids. Germline CDR1 and CDR2: LNHDA and SQIVND (reference sequence). The V end was cut by 10 bases, the J end by 3 bases, with 13 bases between. The CDR3 bases are TGTGCCACTACGGACAGACACTACGAGCAGTACTTC. This translates into CATTDRHYEQYF.

This clonotype was counted a few times. The V call is TRBV2, the J call TRBJ2-1, with 13 bases fitting TRBD2. V trimming: 4 bases; J trimming: 10 bases; junction bases outside the gene matches: 19. Germline V lookup: CDR1 SNHLY, CDR2 FYNNEI. The CDR3 loop spans 19 amino acids. The CDR3 region is CASSVTSGRAGSKFQEQFF. CDR3 sequence (DNA): TGTGCCAGCAGTGTCACTAGCGGGAGGGCCGGATCTAAGTTCCAAGAGCAGTTCTTC.

The chain links TRBV2 to TRBJ2-7; D is perhaps TRBD1 or TRBD2 (6 bases each). The CDR3 has 13 amino acids. V lost 6 bases and J 6 bases, leaving 15 bases between the germline ends. From germline, CDR1 is SNHLY and CDR2 FYNNEI. CDR3 sequence reads: CASRGFGGGEQYF. The CDR3 DNA reads TGTGCCAGCAGGGGGTTCGGGGGCGGCGAGCAGTACTTC.

This clonotype was counted a few times. The chain employs TRBV18 and TRBJ2-7; D gene uncertain. Per the germline V gene, CDR1 is KGHSH and CDR2 is LQKENI. The CDR3 runs to 12 residues. V dropped 0 bases and J dropped 3 bases, with 3 bases sitting between them. CDR3 sequence: CASSPPVYEQYF. In nucleotides, the CDR3 is TGTGCCAGCTCACCACCGGTCTACGAGCAGTACTTC.

This chain uses TRBV20-1 with TRBJ2-5; a possible D gene is TRBD1 (6 bases). CDR1 and CDR2 (germline): DFQATT, SNEGSKA (reference sequence). The V end lost 1 base, the J end lost 2 bases, and 8 bases lay between the germline ends. The CDR3 runs 13 residues. The CDR3 DNA reads as TGCAGTGCTAGAGGACAGGTACAAGAGACCCAGTACTTC. Translating it yields CSARGQVQETQYF.

The chain employs TRBV7-9 and TRBJ1-1, with 7 bases fitting TRBD1. The junction had 9 bases not matched to a gene; V was cut back by 6 bases and J by 11 bases. Germline CDR1 SEHNR, CDR2 FQNEAQ (reference sequence). CDR3 length: 12 residues. The CDR3 DNA follows: TGTGCCAGCAGTAAGGAAGGGGGCCTGGCTTTCTTT. This translates into CASSKEGGLAFF.

V gene TRBV5-1 combines with J gene TRBJ1-1; the D gene is possibly TRBD1 (5 bases). Trimming took off 4 bases at V and 0 bases at J, with 10 bases between the two ends. The germline V gene encodes CDR1 SGHRS and CDR2 YFSETQ. The CDR3 spans 14 residues. The CDR3 DNA reads as TGCGCCAGCAGCCCGGACACCTTGAACACTGAAGCTTTCTTT. As protein: CASSPDTLNTEAFF.

This chain uses TRBV7-2 with TRBJ2-3; TRBD1 matches at 9 bases. The CDR3 has 14 amino acids. After removal of 9 bases from V and 3 bases from J, the junction contained 7 bases not matched to a gene. CDR1 and CDR2 from the germline V gene are SGHTA and FQGNSA. The CDR3 loop reads CASTGDRATDTQYF. The CDR3 DNA reads as TGTGCCAGTACAGGGGACAGGGCGACAGATACGCAGTATTTT.

The genes are TRBV5-1 and TRBJ1-4; 9 bases are shared with TRBD1. V lost 6 bases and J lost 3; bases outside the gene matches: 15. Looked up from germline, CDR1 is SGHRS and CDR2 is YFSETQ. The CDR3 loop spans 18 amino acids. The CDR3: CASTTTGGAWTANEKLFF. DNA for the CDR3: TGCGCCAGCACGACCACAGGGGGCGCTTGGACCGCTAATGAAAAACTGTTTTTT.